What follows are 24 T cell receptor beta chains derived from one specimen sequenced in a study of chemoradiotherapy in HPV16-positive cancers. Assay: immunoSEQ multiplex PCR; the TCRdb copy retains only in-frame clones and omits some. The data contain 2,500 to 3,500 clones, 90% of them singletons. The sequencing here drew on tumor tissue, taken from a patient who underwent chemoradiotherapy. These receptors originate from a human donor with HPV-associated anogenital cancer.

The chain carries TRBV2 and TRBJ2-1; 8 bases line up with TRBD1. The CDR3 covers 14 residues. CDR1 and CDR2 (germline): SNHLY, FYNNEI. Trimming at V came to 8 bases and at J to 0 bases, leaving 3 bases not matched to a gene. This CDR3 is CASRGTGSYNEQFF. Here the CDR3 DNA reads TGTGCCAGCCGCGGGACAGGCTCCTACAATGAGCAGTTCTTC.

The chain uses TRBV4-3 and TRBJ2-3; TRBD2 aligns across 14 bases. The CDR3 totals 17 residues. V shed 4 bases and J 1 base; nucleotides not matched to a gene: 4. Germline CDR1 and CDR2: LGHNA and YSLEER. The CDR3 sequence: CASSRLAGGGRTDTQYF. The CDR3 DNA follows: TGCGCCAGCAGCCGACTAGCGGGGGGGGGTCGCACAGATACGCAGTATTTT.

The genes are TRBV5-5 and TRBJ2-7; tentatively, D is TRBD1 (6 bases). Germline CDR1 is SGHKS and CDR2 is YYEKEE (reference sequence). The CDR3 sequence is 13 residues long. V lost 4 bases, J lost 3 bases, and 11 bases lay in between. The CDR3 is CASSPGQNYEQYF. CDR3 DNA sequence: TGTGCCAGCAGCCCGGGACAAAACTACGAGCAGTACTTC. Combining the CDR3 with reference TRBV5-5 and TRBJ2-7 gives the whole variable domain DAGVTQSPTHLIKTRGQQVTLRCSPISGHKSVSWYQQVLGQGPQFIFQYYEKEERGRGNFPDRFSARQFPNYSSELNVNALLLGDSALYLCASSPGQNYEQYFGPGTRLTVT.

The CDR3 protein is CASSDRSGGNEQFF. DNA for the CDR3: TGTGCCAGCAGTGATCGGTCGGGGGGAAATGAGCAGTTCTTC. The V and J genes are TRBV2 and TRBJ2-1; TRBD2 aligns across 7 bases. This CDR3 spans 14 amino acids. Germline trimming cut 3 bases from V and 7 bases from J; bases unmatched to any gene: 6. Germline lookup yields CDR1 SNHLY and CDR2 FYNNEI.

V is TRBV29-1 and J is TRBJ1-1, with TRBD1 as a possible D gene (6 bases). V lost 3 bases to trimming and J lost 4 bases, with 12 bases between them. This CDR3 comprises 13 residues. Germline loops: CDR1 SQVTM, CDR2 ANQGSEA. The CDR3 nucleotides read TGCAGCGTTGAGGGGGGCTTCGGCACTGAAGCTTTCTTT. Translated: CSVEGGFGTEAFF.

The chain recombines TRBV4-2 with TRBJ1-6, with unresolved D. Trimming removed 3 bases from V and 3 bases from J, with 12 bases in between. The CDR3 length is 16 residues. In germline, CDR1 is LGHNA, CDR2 YNFKEQ. The CDR3 nucleotides read TGTGCCAGCAGCCAGGGCACTCCAGACTATAATTCACCCCTCCACTTT. This codes for CASSQGTPDYNSPLHF.

V gene TRBV7-9 combines with J gene TRBJ1-1; D is undetermined. There are 18 residues in the CDR3. CDR1 and CDR2 from the germline V gene are SEHNR and FQNEAQ (reference sequence). The V end lost 4 bases, the J end lost 4 bases, and 25 bases lay between the germline ends. The CDR3 is CASSSFKPGVGQSTEAFF. In nucleotides, the CDR3 is TGTGCCAGCAGCTCGTTCAAACCCGGTGTGGGTCAAAGCACTGAAGCTTTCTTT.

Comment on this clone: Germline and junction disagree at one end, which may indicate a read error. Other DNA sequences in this sample translate to the same CDR3. The chain carries TRBV28 and TRBJ1-6; 9 bases are shared with TRBD1. This CDR3 region has 14 residues. Germline assignment: CDR1 MDHEN and CDR2 SYDVKM. The CDR3 coding sequence is TGTGCTAGCAGTATTACAGGGGGCGGGTCACCCCTCCACTTT. Translation: CASSITGGGSPLHF.

The chain employs TRBV18 and TRBJ1-1; D unresolved. Trimming took off 6 bases at V and 0 bases at J, with 8 bases between the two ends. Germline lookup yields CDR1 KGHSH and CDR2 LQKENI. The CDR3 consists of 13 residues. Here the CDR3 reads CASSPIMNTEAFF. The CDR3 DNA follows: TGTGCCAGCTCGCCCATTATGAACACTGAAGCTTTCTTT.

The V call is TRBV6-5, the J call TRBJ2-1, with D tentatively TRBD2 (7 bases). This CDR3 region has 14 residues. The germline CDR1 and CDR2 sequences are MNHEY and SVGAGI. V shed 6 bases and J shed 9 bases, with 18 bases lying between them. The DNA of the CDR3 is TGTGCCAGCAGATGGGGGGGCCTCCCCAGTGAGCAGTTCTTC. Protein: CASRWGGLPSEQFF.

The chain joins TRBV7-2 to TRBJ2-3; 8 bases are a match to TRBD2. Germline assignment: CDR1 SGHTA and CDR2 FQGNSA. V gave up 5 bases and J gave up 2 bases; unmatched junction bases: 9. CDR3 length equals 16 residues. CDR3 sequence (DNA): TGTGCCAGCAGCGCTATACTAGCGGCGTCCACAGATACGCAGTATTTT. Translating it yields CASSAILAASTDTQYF.

The chain combines TRBV30 with TRBJ1-3; the D gene is possibly TRBD1 (5 bases). This CDR3 spans 15 amino acids. V lost 3 bases, J lost 2 bases, and 14 bases lay in between. The germline V gene encodes CDR1 GTSNPN and CDR2 SVGIG (reference sequence). CDR3 bases: TGTGCCTGGAGCGTGGGGGGTGCGACTGGAAACACCATATATTTT. Residues: CAWSVGGATGNTIYF.

The chain recombines TRBV18 with TRBJ2-5; D uncertain. Gene TRBJ2-7 matches the end of the DNA better, so the J call may be wrong. CDR3 size: 13 residues. Germline loops: CDR1 KGHSH, CDR2 LQKENI. This CDR3 is CASSPAAFYEQYF. The CDR3 DNA reads TGTGCCAGCTCACCGGCAGCGTTCTACGAGCAGTACTTC.

The chain has TRBV7-3 and TRBJ2-3; 8 bases line up with TRBD2. The CDR3 loop spans 15 amino acids. With 5 bases clipped from V and 1 base from J, the junction kept 5 bases outside the gene matches. Germline loops: CDR1 SGHTA, CDR2 FQGTGA. The chain's CDR3 is CASSPLAARTDTQYF. The CDR3 coding sequence is TGTGCCAGCAGCCCACTAGCGGCCCGCACAGATACGCAGTATTTT.

The chain joins TRBV25-1 to TRBJ2-3; 9 bases line up with TRBD2. V trimming: 3 bases; J trimming: 4 bases; junction bases outside the gene matches: 2. Germline CDR1 and CDR2: MGHDK and SYGVNS. The CDR3 runs to 14 residues. The CDR3 region has the DNA TGTGCCAGCAGTGATCTAGCGGGGCCAGATACGCAGTATTTT. It yields the protein CASSDLAGPDTQYF.

In its sample, this clone was seen once. J is TRBJ1-2 and V is TRBV9; D call uncertain. Trimming removed 3 bases at V and 4 bases at J, with 19 bases between. Germline lookup yields CDR1 SGDLS and CDR2 YYNGEE. CDR3 length equals 16 residues. The CDR3 sequence is CASSGASPVNGYGYTF. The CDR3, as DNA: TGTGCCAGCAGCGGTGCCAGTCCCGTGAACGGCTATGGCTACACCTTC.

The rearrangement links TRBV6-5 to TRBJ2-7; D might be TRBD1 (5 bases). V was clipped by 8 bases and J by 3 bases, with 11 bases between them. This CDR3 is built from 12 residues. Germline CDR1 MNHEY, CDR2 SVGAGI. The CDR3 DNA reads TGTGCCAGCCAGGGCAATGGCTACGAGCAGTACTTC. Translation: CASQGNGYEQYF.

The chain links TRBV7-6 to TRBJ1-3; D not certain. Germline V gene lookup returns CDR1 SGHVS and CDR2 FNYEAQ. The CDR3 contains 14 residues. V lost 4 bases and J 4 bases, leaving 11 bases between the germline ends. The CDR3: CASSSLETGNTIYF. The CDR3 coding sequence is TGTGCCAGCAGCTCCCTCGAGACCGGAAACACCATATATTTT.

J is TRBJ2-1 and V is TRBV7-3; 10 positions agree with TRBD1. CDR1 SGHTA and CDR2 FQGTGA come from the germline V gene. There are 15 residues in the CDR3. Trimming took 1 base from V and 7 from J; bases not matched to a gene: 4. The CDR3 reads CASSLRGQGTNEQFF. In DNA form, the CDR3 reads TGTGCCAGCAGCTTAAGGGGACAGGGGACGAATGAGCAGTTCTTC. Complete variable domain (other parts from reference TRBV7-3 and TRBJ2-1): GAGVSQTPSNKVTEKGKYVELRCDPISGHTALYWYRQSLGQGPEFLIYFQGTGAADDSGLPNDRFFAVRPEGSVSTLKIQRTERGDSAVYLCASSLRGQGTNEQFFGPGTRLTVL.

The J gene is TRBJ2-6, the V gene TRBV4-3, with TRBD1 identical over 7 bases. Germline V gives CDR1 LGHNA, CDR2 YSLEER. With 4 bases clipped from V and 4 bases from J, the junction kept 10 bases outside the gene matches. This CDR3 has 17 residues. The CDR3 protein is CASSLDATGSGANVLTF. In nucleotides, the CDR3 is TGCGCCAGCAGCCTCGATGCGACAGGGTCAGGGGCCAACGTCCTGACTTTC.

The CDR3 DNA follows: TGTGCCAGCAGCTACGTCAAGGGGGGCAATGAGCAGTTCTTC. Protein sequence: CASSYVKGGNEQFF. The rearrangement links TRBV7-2 to TRBJ2-1, with D perhaps matching TRBD1 or TRBD2 (6 bases each). Trimming left V 4 bases short and J 6 bases short, with 13 bases between. CDR3 length equals 14 residues. CDR1 is SGHTA and CDR2 is FQGNSA in the germline V gene. The full variable domain, in which reference TRBV7-2 and TRBJ2-1 provide the parts outside the CDR3, is GAGVSQSPSNKVTEKGKDVELRCDPISGHTALYWYRQSLGQGLEFLIYFQGNSAPDKSGLPSDRFSAERTGGSVSTLTIQRTQQEDSAVYLCASSYVKGGNEQFFGPGTRLTVL.

The chain recombines TRBV10-1 with TRBJ2-1; TRBD1 is a possible D gene (6 bases). CDR1 is WNHNN and CDR2 is SYGVQD in the germline V gene (reference sequence). The CDR3 covers 13 residues. The CDR3 nucleotides are TGCGCGTCCAGTTGGGTGGCAGGGGATGAGCAGTTCTTC. Amino acids: CASSWVAGDEQFF.

The chain recombines TRBV29-1 with TRBJ1-1, with D unresolved. The germline CDR1 and CDR2 sequences are SQVTM and ANQGSEA. V was shortened by 3 bases and J by 0 bases, with 8 bases between the two germline ends. The CDR3 extends over 13 amino acids. The CDR3 region has the DNA TGCAGCGTTGACGGCCAACTGAACACTGAAGCTTTCTTT. Translating gives CSVDGQLNTEAFF.

This sequence joins TRBV10-3 and TRBJ1-2, with 12 nucleotides matching TRBD1. The V gene's germline CDR1 is ENHRY and CDR2 SYGVKD. Trimming cost V 4 bases and J 4 bases; bases outside gene matches: 4. This CDR3 is 15 amino acids long. In nucleotides, the CDR3 is TGTGCCATCAGTGGGGGACAGGGGGCCGGCTATGGCTACACCTTC. Its translation: CAISGGQGAGYGYTF.